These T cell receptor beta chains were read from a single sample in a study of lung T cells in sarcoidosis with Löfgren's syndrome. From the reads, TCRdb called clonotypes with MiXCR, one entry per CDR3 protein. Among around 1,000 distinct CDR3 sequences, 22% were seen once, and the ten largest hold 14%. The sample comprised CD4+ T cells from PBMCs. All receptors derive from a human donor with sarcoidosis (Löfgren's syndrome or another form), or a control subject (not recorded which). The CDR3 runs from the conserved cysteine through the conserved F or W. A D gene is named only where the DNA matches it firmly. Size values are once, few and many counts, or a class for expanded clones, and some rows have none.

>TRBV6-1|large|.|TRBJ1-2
CASSDRNYGYTF
TGTGCCAGCAGTGACCGAAATTATGGCTACACCTTC
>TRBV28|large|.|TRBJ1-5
CASSLRENQHF
TGTGCCAGCAGTTTAAGGGAGAACCAGCATTTT
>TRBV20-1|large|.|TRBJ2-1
CSASSRYSYNEQFF
TGCAGTGCTAGTTCCCGTTACTCCTACAATGAGCAGTTCTTC
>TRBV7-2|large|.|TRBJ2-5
CASSRFGPKETQYF
TGTGCCAGCAGCCGTTTCGGGCCCAAAGAGACCCAGTACTTC
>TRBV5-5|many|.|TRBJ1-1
CASSLGSANEAFF
TGTGCCAGCAGCTTGGGCAGCGCAAATGAAGCTTTCTTT
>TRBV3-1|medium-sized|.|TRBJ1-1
CASSQLAQRGYTEAFF
TGTGCCAGCAGCCAACTAGCCCAACGGGGCTACACTGAAGCTTTCTTT
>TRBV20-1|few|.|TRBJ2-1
CSARASAGPGNEQFF
TGCAGTGCTAGAGCCTCGGCAGGGCCGGGGAATGAGCAGTTCTTC
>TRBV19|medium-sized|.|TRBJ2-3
CATSVADTQYF
TGTGCCACTAGCGTGGCAGATACGCAGTATTTT
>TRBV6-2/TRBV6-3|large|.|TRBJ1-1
CASRRPGDFGAFF
TGTGCCAGCAGACGACCAGGGGATTTCGGAGCTTTCTTT
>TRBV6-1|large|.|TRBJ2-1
CASRGLLEVQFF
TGTGCCAGCAGGGGACTCCTAGAGGTGCAGTTCTTC
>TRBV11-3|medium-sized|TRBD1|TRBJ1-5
CASSLVGQENQPQHF
TGTGCCAGCAGCTTAGTAGGACAGGAGAATCAGCCCCAGCATTTT
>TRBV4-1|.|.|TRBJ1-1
CASSLGHANTKAFF
TGCGCCAGCAGCCTCGGACACGCGAACACTAAAGCTTTCTTT
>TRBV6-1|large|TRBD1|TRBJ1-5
CASREQGALNQPQHF
TGTGCCAGCAGAGAACAGGGGGCCCTAAATCAGCCCCAGCATTTT
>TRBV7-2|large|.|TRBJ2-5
CASSLARGGTQETQYF
TGTGCCAGCAGCTTAGCGCGGGGCGGGACCCAAGAGACCCAGTACTTC
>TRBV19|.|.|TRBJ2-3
CATGVADMQYF
TGTGCCACTGGCGTGGCGGATATGCAGTATTTT
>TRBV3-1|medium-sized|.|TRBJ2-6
CASSHGSSGANVLTF
TGTGCCAGCAGCCATGGGAGCTCTGGGGCCAACGTCCTGACTTTC
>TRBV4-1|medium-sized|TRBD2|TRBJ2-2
CASSHIAGANTGELFF
TGCGCCAGCAGCCATATAGCGGGAGCGAACACCGGGGAGCTGTTTTTT
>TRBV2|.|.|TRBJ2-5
CASSVMAFEPRYF
TGTGCCAGCAGTGTAATGGCATTTGAGCCCCGGTACTTC
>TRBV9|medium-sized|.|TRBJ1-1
CASSVGGMLTEAFF
TGTGCCAGCAGCGTAGGAGGGATGCTCACTGAAGCTTTCTTT
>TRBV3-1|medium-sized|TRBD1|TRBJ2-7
CASSPFGTGGIYEQYF
TGTGCCAGCAGCCCTTTTGGGACAGGGGGGATCTACGAGCAGTACTTC
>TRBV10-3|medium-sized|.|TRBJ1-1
CAIKREWGSTEAFF
TGTGCCATCAAGAGGGAGTGGGGTTCCACTGAAGCTTTCTTT
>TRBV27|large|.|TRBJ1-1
CASRGNQGNTEAFF
TGTGCCAGCAGGGGCAATCAGGGTAACACTGAAGCTTTCTTT
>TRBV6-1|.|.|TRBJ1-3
CASSYRAGKTIYF
TGTGCCAGCAGCTACCGAGCTGGAAAAACCATATATTTT
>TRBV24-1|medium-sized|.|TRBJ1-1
CATSDGSLSGTEAFF
TGTGCCACCAGTGATGGCAGTCTCTCGGGGACTGAAGCTTTCTTT
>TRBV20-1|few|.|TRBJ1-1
CSGRGRGLSTEAFF
TGCAGTGGCCGGGGCAGGGGCCTAAGCACTGAAGCTTTCTTT
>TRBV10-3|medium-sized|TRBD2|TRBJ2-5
CAISANSGRAQETQYF
TGTGCCATCAGTGCCAATAGCGGGAGGGCCCAAGAGACCCAGTACTTC
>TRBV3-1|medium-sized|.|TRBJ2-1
CASSQAWAGEQFF
TGTGCCAGCAGCCAAGCCTGGGCGGGGGAGCAGTTCTTC
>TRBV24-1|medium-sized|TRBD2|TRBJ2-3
CATSDRGTSGASTDTQYF
TGTGCCACCAGTGACCGCGGGACTAGCGGGGCTAGCACAGATACGCAGTATTTT
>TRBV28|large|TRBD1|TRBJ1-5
CASSSDRAGQPQHF
TGTGCCAGCAGCTCGGACAGGGCGGGACAGCCCCAGCATTTT
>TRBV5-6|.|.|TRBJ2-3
CASSLARDLITDTQYF
TGTGCCAGCAGCTTGGCCAGGGACTTGATAACAGATACGCAGTATTTT
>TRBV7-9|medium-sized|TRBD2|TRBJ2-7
CASSSRQEAGGTYEQYF
TGTGCCAGCAGCTCCCGGCAGGAAGCGGGAGGGACCTACGAGCAGTACTTC
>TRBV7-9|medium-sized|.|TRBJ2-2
CASSSNTGYTGELFF
TGTGCCAGCAGCTCAAACACAGGGTACACCGGGGAGCTGTTTTTT
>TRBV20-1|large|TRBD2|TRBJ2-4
CSASSTSGRVKNIQYF
TGCAGTGCTAGTTCCACTAGCGGGAGGGTCAAAAACATTCAGTACTTC
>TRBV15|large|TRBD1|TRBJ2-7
CATSRGGGTGGYEQYF
TGTGCCACCAGCAGAGGAGGAGGGACAGGGGGCTACGAGCAGTACTTC
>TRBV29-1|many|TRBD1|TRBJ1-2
CSVQRQGSYGYTF
TGCAGCGTCCAACGACAGGGGAGCTATGGCTACACCTTC
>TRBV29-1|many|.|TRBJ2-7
CSVGSVNEQYF
TGCAGCGTCGGGAGTGTCAACGAGCAGTACTTC
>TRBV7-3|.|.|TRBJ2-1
CACRTTETDYNEQFF
TGTGCCTGCAGGACGACGGAGACAGACTACAATGAGCAGTTCTTC
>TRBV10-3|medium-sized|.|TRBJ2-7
CAISDLLPPGYEQYF
TGTGCCATCAGTGACCTCCTTCCTCCTGGGTACGAGCAGTACTTC
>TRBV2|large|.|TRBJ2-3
CASSERGVTDTQYF
TGTGCCAGCAGTGAAAGAGGCGTCACAGATACGCAGTATTTT
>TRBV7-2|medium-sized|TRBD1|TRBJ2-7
CASSSPDRGSYEQYF
TGTGCCAGCAGCTCCCCGGACAGGGGTTCCTACGAGCAGTACTTC
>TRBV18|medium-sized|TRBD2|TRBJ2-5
CASSPMGGSETQYF
TGTGCCAGCTCTCCGATGGGAGGGTCGGAGACCCAGTACTTC
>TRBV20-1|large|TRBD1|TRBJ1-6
CSARDSGQGSRSPLHF
TGCAGTGCTAGAGATTCGGGACAGGGTAGTAGGTCACCCCTCCACTTT
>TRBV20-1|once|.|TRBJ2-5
CSATRGKEAQYF
TGCAGTGCTACTAGGGGTAAAGAGGCCCAGTACTTT
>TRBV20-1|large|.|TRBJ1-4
CSARDWAVGVEKLFF
TGCAGTGCTAGAGATTGGGCAGTTGGCGTTGAAAAACTGTTTTTT
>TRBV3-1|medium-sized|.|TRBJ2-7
CASSPAAGEQYF
TGTGCCAGCAGCCCCGCTGCGGGAGAGCAGTACTTC
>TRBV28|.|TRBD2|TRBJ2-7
CASSSPSGGGEHYF
TGTGCCAGCAGTTCCCCTTCGGGGGGTGGAGAGCATTACTTC
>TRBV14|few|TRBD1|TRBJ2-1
CASSLGTGAYNEQFF
TGTGCCAGCAGCCTTGGGACAGGGGCCTACAATGAGCAGTTCTTC
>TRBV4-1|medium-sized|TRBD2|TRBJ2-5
CASSQEFRAGYQETQYF
TGCGCCAGCAGCCAAGAGTTCCGAGCGGGGTACCAAGAGACCCAGTACTTC